This T cell receptor beta chain was captured by sequencing in a study of blood T cell repertoires in COVID-19. About the study: The cDNA or gDNA used as material had been derived from T cells, B-cell-depleted T cells, or PBMCs.

The method was immunoSEQ multiplex PCR; TCRdb's version includes in-frame clones alone and lacks a portion of them. The sample holds about 62,000 clones, around 91% seen once. Germline V gene lookup returns CDR1 SGHNT and CDR2 YYREEE (reference sequence). The CDR3 extends over 14 amino acids. V lost 4 bases to trimming and J lost 6 bases; unmatched junction nucleotides: 4. This chain connects TRBV5-4 to TRBJ2-7; 13 nucleotides agree with TRBD2. Sequenced material: peripheral blood. The source of this sequence is a woman aged 55-70 years with COVID-19, enrolled during active disease. The CDR3 protein is CASSRTSGSTEQYF. CDR3 DNA sequence: TGTGCCAGCAGCCGGACTAGCGGGAGTACCGAGCAGTACTTC.